These 17 T cell receptor beta chains share one sample of origin, sequenced in a study of beta chain features in type 1 diabetes. Points from the study as a whole: Type 1 diabetes patients had moderately but significantly shorter TCRB CDR3s in all four CD4+ subsets.

cDNA synthesis used the whole RNA isolate, giving expressed TCRB sequences. Clones were read by immunoSEQ multiplex PCR, and TCRdb kept only the in-frame ones, dropping some. The sample holds 500,000 to 850,000 clones, roughly an eighth seen once. No antigen has been identified for these receptors. The sequencing input was naive CD4+ T cells from blood. These receptors all come from a man aged 18 to 29 with type 1 diabetes.

This clone was seen more than once but under ten times. The V call is TRBV7-2, the J call TRBJ2-7; D gene unclear. The germline gives CDR1 SGHTA, CDR2 FQGNSA. Trimming left V 4 bases short and J 4 bases short, with 11 bases between. The CDR3 contains 13 residues. The CDR3: CASSSVRGYEQYF. CDR3 nucleotide sequence: TGTGCCAGCAGCTCAGTACGAGGTTACGAGCAGTACTTC.

This clone was detected only a few times. The chain has TRBV7-9 and TRBJ2-7; 7 bases fit TRBD2. Germline lookup yields CDR1 SEHNR and CDR2 FQNEAQ (reference sequence). The V and J ends lost 5 bases and 12 bases, in that order; junction bases with no gene match: 28. The CDR3 length is 18 residues. The CDR3 sequence is CASSHDRRDGPSGTWLYF. CDR3 nucleotides: TGTGCCAGCAGCCACGATAGACGGGACGGTCCCAGCGGGACGTGGCTGTACTTC. Full variable domain (outside the CDR3, taken from reference TRBV7-9 and TRBJ2-7): DTGVSQNPRHKITKRGQNVTFRCDPISEHNRLYWYRQTLGQGPEFLTYFQNEAQLEKSRLLSDRFSAERPKGSFSTLEIQRTEQGDSAMYLCASSHDRRDGPSGTWLYFGPGTRLTVT.

A few counts support this clone. The chain has TRBV30 and TRBJ1-1, with a possible D match to TRBD1 (5 bases). The germline CDR1 and CDR2 sequences are GTSNPN and SVGIG (reference sequence). CDR3 length equals 15 residues. Trimming stripped 1 base from V and 1 base from J, with 13 bases between. CDR3 bases: TGTGCCTGGAGTGGGGGTTGGGGGGAGAACACTGAAGCTTTCTTT. Amino acids: CAWSGGWGENTEAFF.

The V and J genes are TRBV6-1 and TRBJ2-1; TRBD1 aligns across 9 bases. Losses at the gene ends were 6 bases for V and 7 bases for J; bases not matched to a gene: 7. Germline V gene data show CDR1 as MNHNS and CDR2 as SASEGT. There are 14 residues in the CDR3. CDR3 sequence reads: CASRGQGLGNEQFF. CDR3 DNA sequence: TGTGCCAGCAGAGGACAGGGGCTAGGGAATGAGCAGTTCTTC.

The V and J genes are TRBV7-9 and TRBJ2-5, with TRBD1 matching 8 bases. Germline-derived CDR1 and CDR2 are SEHNR and FQNEAQ (reference sequence). Losses at the gene ends were 2 bases for V and 6 bases for J; bases not matched to a gene: 14. The CDR3 is 17 residues long. This CDR3 is CASSLPLDRELMKTQYF. CDR3 sequence (DNA): TGTGCCAGCAGCTTACCCCTGGACAGGGAGCTTATGAAGACCCAGTACTTC. Full variable domain (remainder filled in from reference TRBV7-9 and TRBJ2-5): DTGVSQNPRHKITKRGQNVTFRCDPISEHNRLYWYRQTLGQGPEFLTYFQNEAQLEKSRLLSDRFSAERPKGSFSTLEIQRTEQGDSAMYLCASSLPLDRELMKTQYFGPGTRLLVL.

The chain joins TRBV30 to TRBJ2-1; TRBD2 matches 10 bases. This CDR3 region has 16 residues. CDR1 is GTSNPN and CDR2 is SVGIG in the germline V gene (reference sequence). V lost 3 bases and J lost 6; bases outside the gene matches: 11. The CDR3 loop reads CAWRKTPAGGFNEQFF. CDR3 sequence (DNA): TGTGCCTGGAGGAAGACCCCAGCGGGAGGGTTCAATGAGCAGTTCTTC.

Of note for this clone: The same CDR3 is also encoded by other DNA sequences in this sample. This rearrangement joins TRBV7-2 to TRBJ1-3; TRBD1 might be the D (6 bases). The V gene lost 6 bases and the J gene lost 3 bases, with 6 bases spanning the gap. This CDR3 has 12 residues. CDR1 and CDR2 (germline): SGHTA, FQGNSA. The CDR3 DNA sequence: TGTGCCAGCAGGGACAGTGGAAACACCATATATTTT. Translating it yields CASRDSGNTIYF.

The chain employs TRBV7-9 and TRBJ2-3, with a tentative D call TRBD2 (6 bases). Germline CDR1 SEHNR, CDR2 FQNEAQ (reference sequence). The CDR3 loop spans 15 amino acids. The germline V and J ends were trimmed by 2 bases and 7 bases, with 16 bases remaining between them. In DNA, the CDR3 is TGTGCCAGCAGCTTACCGGGGCCCGGAGGGAATACGCAGTATTTT. Translation gives CASSLPGPGGNTQYF.

The gene calls are TRBV5-1 and TRBJ1-1; no clear D. The germline V and J ends were trimmed by 1 base and 6 bases, with 10 bases remaining between them. The CDR3 spans 13 residues. Germline assignment: CDR1 SGHRS and CDR2 YFSETQ. The CDR3 nucleotides are TGCGCCAGCAGCTTGCGAGACATACCTGAAGCTTTCTTT. Its protein is CASSLRDIPEAFF.

In regard to this clone: The same CDR3 is also encoded by other DNA sequences in this sample. The chain has TRBV30 and TRBJ2-1, with D possibly matching TRBD2 (6 bases). CDR1 and CDR2 from the germline V gene are GTSNPN and SVGIG (reference sequence). Between the trimmed V and J ends, which lost 5 bases and 0 bases, there was a span of 8 bases. The CDR3 spans 13 residues. The CDR3 loop is CAWRGSSYNEQFF. The CDR3 bases are TGTGCCTGGCGGGGGAGCTCCTACAATGAGCAGTTCTTC.

The V and J genes are TRBV15 and TRBJ1-2, with D unresolved. The germline V gene has CDR1 LNHNV and CDR2 YYDKDF (reference sequence). Trimming pared 3 bases from V and 8 bases from J, leaving 7 bases between. CDR3 length: 11 amino acids. The CDR3 DNA follows: TGTGCCACCAGCAGGGGTAACGGCTACACCTTC. Its protein is CATSRGNGYTF.

The rearrangement uses TRBV20-1 and TRBJ2-1, with D perhaps matching TRBD2 (6 bases). Deletions cut 1 base from V and 15 bases from J, with 10 bases between. The CDR3 consists of 10 residues. From germline, CDR1 is DFQATT and CDR2 SNEGSKA (reference sequence). The chain's CDR3 is CSARGAGTFF. CDR3 coding DNA: TGCAGTGCTAGAGGAGCGGGCACGTTCTTC.

This clone was counted between two and nine times. The chain uses TRBV7-2 and TRBJ2-1; 9 positions agree with TRBD2. Germline loops: CDR1 SGHTA, CDR2 FQGNSA. This CDR3 has 14 residues. The junction had 4 bases not matched to a gene; V was cut back by 3 bases and J by 7 bases. CDR3 sequence reads: CASSFSGSTNEQFF. The CDR3 bases are TGTGCCAGCAGCTTTAGCGGGAGTACGAATGAGCAGTTCTTC.

The rearrangement uses TRBV4-1 and TRBJ2-3; possible D gene TRBD1, 7 bases. This CDR3 is built from 15 residues. CDR1 is MGHRA and CDR2 is YSYEKL in the germline V gene. Trimming took 4 bases from V and 6 from J, leaving 17 bases between them. The CDR3 DNA reads as TGCGCCAGCAGCCCTCAGGGGGGCGCATGGGATACGCAGTATTTT. It encodes CASSPQGGAWDTQYF.

In this sample, this clone turned up a few times. Distinct nucleotide sequences in the sample also encode this CDR3. The chain recombines TRBV18 with TRBJ2-5; D remains unclear. The length of the CDR3 is 13 residues. CDR1 is KGHSH and CDR2 is LQKENI in the germline V gene. V lost 2 bases and J lost 1, with 5 bases in between. In nucleotides, the CDR3 is TGTGCCAGCTCACCAGGGCTCCAAGAGACCCAGTACTTC. Encoded protein: CASSPGLQETQYF.

V gene TRBV28 combines with J gene TRBJ2-5, with no clear D. The CDR3 contains 11 residues. Germline-derived CDR1 and CDR2 are MDHEN and SYDVKM. Trimming stripped 3 bases from V and 5 bases from J, with 4 bases between. DNA of the CDR3: TGTGCCAGCAGTTTCGGGGAGACCCAGTACTTC. As protein: CASSFGETQYF. Variable domain in full (rest from reference TRBV28 and TRBJ2-5): DVKVTQSSRYLVKRTGEKVFLECVQDMDHENMFWYRQDPGLGLRLIYFSYDVKMKEKGDIPEGYSVSREKKERFSLILESASTNQTSMYLCASSFGETQYFGPGTRLLVL.

This clone turned up a few times. The chain recombines TRBV5-1 with TRBJ2-3; 7 positions match TRBD2. Germline CDR1 and CDR2: SGHRS and YFSETQ. CDR3 length: 15 amino acids. V gave up 1 base and J gave up 0 bases; unmatched junction bases: 2. The CDR3 coding sequence is TGCGCCAGCAGCTTGCTAGCGGCTAGCACAGATACGCAGTATTTT. Its translation is CASSLLAASTDTQYF. Based on the CDR3 plus reference TRBV5-1 and TRBJ2-3, the full variable domain is KAGVTQTPRYLIKTRGQQVTLSCSPISGHRSVSWYQQTPGQGLQFLFEYFSETQRNKGNFPGRFSGRQFSNSRSEMNVSTLELGDSALYLCASSLLAASTDTQYFGPGTRLTVL.